Below are 10 T cell receptor beta chains sequenced from a single sample in a study of PD-1 blockade in classical Hodgkin lymphoma. Clones were read by immunoSEQ multiplex PCR, and TCRdb kept only the in-frame ones, dropping some. The sample holds some 95,000 clones, around nine tenths seen once. The time point was: cycle 4 day 1 (C4D1), after less than 7 weeks of nivolumab. Every single patient, without exception, relapsed after autologous stem cell transplantation, and brentuximab vedotin exposure varied. This specimen was peripheral blood mononuclear cells (PBMCs), taken before the fourth cycle of nivolumab. The receptors originated from a human donor with classical Hodgkin lymphoma.

This clone was picked up one time. CDR3 DNA sequence: TGTGCCAGCAGCTTGTTGGTGGCCCACGGCAGGGATGGCTACACCTTC. The encoded protein is CASSLLVAHGRDGYTF. The chain links TRBV5-6 to TRBJ1-2; tentatively, D is TRBD1 (5 bases). Germline-derived CDR1 and CDR2 are SGHDT and YYEEEE. The V gene lost 1 base and the J gene lost 6 bases, with 19 bases spanning the gap. The CDR3 consists of 16 residues.

The chain combines TRBV5-5 with TRBJ1-5, with a weak D call TRBD1 (5 bases). This CDR3 comprises 14 residues. Trimming cost V 0 bases and J 7 bases, with 11 bases left between them. Germline-derived CDR1 and CDR2 are SGHKS and YYEKEE (reference sequence). The DNA of the CDR3 is TGTGCCAGCAGCTTGGAGGACATAGGGCAGCCCCAGCATTTT. It codes for CASSLEDIGQPQHF.

This chain joins TRBV7-8 and TRBJ1-1; D uncertain. Trimming took off 5 bases at V and 0 bases at J, with 10 bases between the two ends. The CDR3 sequence is 14 residues long. CDR1 is SGHVS and CDR2 is FQNEAQ in the germline V gene. DNA for the CDR3: TGTGCCAGCAGCAAAGACGGGGTGAACACTGAAGCTTTCTTT. Amino acid sequence: CASSKDGVNTEAFF.

This sequence joins TRBV12-5 and TRBJ1-5, with 9 bases lining up with TRBD1. Losses at the gene ends were 0 bases for V and 4 bases for J; bases not matched to a gene: 7. Germline-derived CDR1 and CDR2 are LGHNT and FRNRAP. This CDR3 has 17 residues. The CDR3 sequence is CASGLVLGTGKNQPQHF. CDR3 nucleotides: TGTGCTAGTGGTTTGGTACTCGGGACAGGGAAAAATCAGCCCCAGCATTTT.

The chain joins TRBV7-3 to TRBJ2-1; maybe TRBD2 (6 bases). The CDR3 is 17 amino acids. V was clipped by 5 bases and J by 0 bases, with 17 bases between them. CDR1 SGHTA and CDR2 FQGTGA come from the germline V gene. The CDR3: CASSPASVWDSYNEQFF. CDR3 in DNA: TGTGCCAGCAGCCCAGCTAGCGTATGGGACTCCTACAATGAGCAGTTCTTC.

V usage is TRBV18 and J usage is TRBJ2-5; no clear D. Germline-derived CDR1 and CDR2 are KGHSH and LQKENI. Trimming removed 3 bases at V and 4 bases at J, with 6 bases between. The CDR3 length is 12 residues. For the CDR3, the DNA is TGTGCCAGCTCACCGGGGTTAGAGACCCAGTACTTC. It specifies CASSPGLETQYF.

V gene TRBV30 combines with J gene TRBJ1-3, with no clear D. CDR3 size: 13 residues. Looked up from germline, CDR1 is GTSNPN and CDR2 is SVGIG (reference sequence). V was cut by 0 bases and J by 4 bases, with 7 bases left in between. This CDR3 reads CAWSVQLGNTIYF. The CDR3 bases are TGTGCCTGGAGTGTACAACTCGGAAACACCATATATTTT.

The V and J genes are TRBV6-5 and TRBJ1-6; a possible D gene is TRBD1 (6 bases). Per germline, CDR1 MNHEY and CDR2 SVGAGI. There are 15 residues in the CDR3. Trimming pared 2 bases from V and 6 bases from J, leaving 11 bases between. DNA for the CDR3: TGTGCCAGCAGTTACGCGGAGGGGGGTAATTCACCCCTCCACTTT. Its protein product is CASSYAEGGNSPLHF.

This chain joins TRBV28 and TRBJ2-1; D is perhaps TRBD2 (5 bases). The V end lost 5 bases, the J end lost 8 bases, and 10 bases lay between the germline ends. This CDR3 is built from 12 residues. Germline values: CDR1 MDHEN, CDR2 SYDVKM. For the CDR3, the DNA is TGTGCCAGCAGTCCAGGAGGCGATGAGCAGTTCTTC. Translated, it gives CASSPGGDEQFF.

V gene TRBV19 combines with J gene TRBJ2-2; TRBD2 might be the D (5 bases). The CDR3 is 16 residues long. Per germline, CDR1 LNHDA and CDR2 SQIVND (reference sequence). V gave up 4 bases and J gave up 2 bases, with 14 bases separating them. The CDR3 bases are TGTGCCAGTAGTAATGGTAGGGAGCTAAACACCGGGGAGCTGTTTTTT. Protein sequence: CASSNGRELNTGELFF.